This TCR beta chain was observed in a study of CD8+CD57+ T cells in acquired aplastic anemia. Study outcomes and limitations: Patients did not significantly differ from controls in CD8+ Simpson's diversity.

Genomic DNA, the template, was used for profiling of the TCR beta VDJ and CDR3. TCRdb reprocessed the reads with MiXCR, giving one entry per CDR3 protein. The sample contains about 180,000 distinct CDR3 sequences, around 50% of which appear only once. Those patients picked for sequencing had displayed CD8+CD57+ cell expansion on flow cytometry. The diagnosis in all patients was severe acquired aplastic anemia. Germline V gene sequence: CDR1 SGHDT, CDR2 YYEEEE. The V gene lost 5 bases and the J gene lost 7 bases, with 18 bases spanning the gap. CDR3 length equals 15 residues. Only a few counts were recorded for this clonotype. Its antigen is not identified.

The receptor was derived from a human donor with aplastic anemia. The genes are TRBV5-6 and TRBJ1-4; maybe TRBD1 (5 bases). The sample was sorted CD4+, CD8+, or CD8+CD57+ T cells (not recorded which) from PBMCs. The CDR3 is CASRRGTAGGEKLFF. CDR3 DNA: TGTGCCAGCAGACGAGGGACCGCTGGGGGTGAAAAACTGTTTTTT.